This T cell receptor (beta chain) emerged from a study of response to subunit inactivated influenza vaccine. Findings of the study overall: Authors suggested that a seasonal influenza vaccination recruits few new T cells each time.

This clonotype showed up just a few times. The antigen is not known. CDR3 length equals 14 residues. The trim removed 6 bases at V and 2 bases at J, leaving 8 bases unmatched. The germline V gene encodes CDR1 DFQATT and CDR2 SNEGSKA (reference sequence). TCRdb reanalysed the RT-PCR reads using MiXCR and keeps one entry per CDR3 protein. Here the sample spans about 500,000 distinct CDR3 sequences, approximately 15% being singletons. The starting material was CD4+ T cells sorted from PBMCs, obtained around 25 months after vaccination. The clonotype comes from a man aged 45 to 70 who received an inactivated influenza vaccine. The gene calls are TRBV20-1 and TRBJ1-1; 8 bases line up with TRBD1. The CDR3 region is CSAEDRGRNTEAFF. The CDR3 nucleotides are TGCAGTGCGGAAGACAGGGGCAGAAACACTGAAGCTTTCTTT.